These 12 T cell receptor beta chains were all obtained from the same sample, sequenced in a study of prognosis after radiotherapy for stage I lung cancer (dated by TCRdb to the early 2020s). The sample was run on an Illumina HiSeq 3000. Two rounds of multiplex PCR on genomic DNA were used to amplify the TCR beta CDR3 region. The first PCR round used primers specific to each TRBV and TRBJ gene, with sequences filed in Chinese patent CN105087789A. Using fastp trimming at Q25 and MiXCR clonotype assembly, TCRdb reanalyzed the public sequencing data and kept in-frame beta chains. Identical CDR3 proteins give one entry, which carries the most common genes and DNA. This sample has around 28,000 distinct CDR3 sequences in its table, and around 48% of those were observed once. Of the sample, 16% falls within the top ten clones. The sequencing used PBMCs, collected before or after stereotactic body radiation therapy (not recorded which). Receptor source: a donor of 50 years or more with non-small cell lung cancer.

In its sample, this clonotype ranks as medium-sized (0.01 to 0.1%). The chain uses TRBV7-2 and TRBJ2-1; D is possibly TRBD1 or TRBD2 (5 bases each). Germline V CDR1 and CDR2: SGHTA, FQGNSA. The CDR3 contains 16 residues. V dropped 4 bases and J dropped 0 bases, with 13 bases sitting between them. The DNA for the CDR3 is TGTGCCAGCAGCTACCCCGGGGCTAGCTCCTACAATGAGCAGTTCTTC. This gives the protein CASSYPGASSYNEQFF.

Ten or more counts support this clonotype. CDR3 residues: CAIRGGAGEETQYF. DNA for the CDR3: TGTGCCATCAGGGGGGGAGCGGGAGAAGAGACCCAGTACTTC. V and J are TRBV10-3 and TRBJ2-5, with 8 bases matching TRBD2. From germline, CDR1 is ENHRY and CDR2 SYGVKD. The ends lost 6 bases at V and 3 bases at J; junction bases unmatched: 6. The CDR3 consists of 14 residues.

Turning to this clonotype: A single base separates this from a much larger clone, so it may be a read error. The V gene is TRBV6-1, the J gene TRBJ2-4, with D unresolved. Trimming stripped 6 bases from V and 0 bases from J, with 15 bases between. The CDR3 covers 16 residues. Looked up from germline, CDR1 is MNHNS and CDR2 is SASEGT. In nucleotides, the CDR3 is TGTGCCAGCAGCCATGTAGGGAATCTAGCCAAAAACATTCAGTACTTC. This translates into CASSHVGNLAKNIQYF.

V and J are TRBV7-9 and TRBJ2-7; D not certain. CDR3 length: 14 amino acids. Trimming pared 4 bases from V and 1 base from J, leaving 11 bases between. Germline V gene data show CDR1 as SEHNR and CDR2 as FQNEAQ (reference sequence). The CDR3 reads CASSSPDRSYEQYF. In DNA, the CDR3 is TGTGCCAGCAGCTCCCCAGACCGGTCCTACGAGCAGTACTTC.

This clonotype was seen at least ten times. V gene TRBV29-1 combines with J gene TRBJ2-7, with TRBD2 matching 9 bases. The germline V gene encodes CDR1 SQVTM and CDR2 ANQGSEA. The CDR3 is 11 amino acids. V shed 6 bases and J 5 bases; nucleotides not matched to a gene: 2. CDR3 DNA: TGCAGCGTCCAGCGGGGGGACGAGCAGTACTTC. Protein: CSVQRGDEQYF.

V and J are TRBV7-2 and TRBJ1-1; 12 nucleotides match TRBD1. V was clipped by 6 bases and J by 2 bases; unmatched bases: 4. Per germline, CDR1 SGHTA and CDR2 FQGNSA. The CDR3 is 15 residues long. CDR3 residues: CASRGTGGINTEAFF. CDR3 DNA: TGTGCCAGCAGAGGGACAGGGGGCATAAACACTGAAGCTTTCTTT.

Many counts were recorded for this clonotype. This chain uses TRBV29-1 with TRBJ1-2; D gene uncertain. CDR3 size: 12 residues. V lost 4 bases, J lost 4 bases, and 10 bases lay in between. CDR1 and CDR2 (germline): SQVTM, ANQGSEA. The CDR3 DNA is TGCAGCGTTGGATTGGACCTCTATGGCTACACCTTC. It encodes CSVGLDLYGYTF.

As regards this clonotype: The junction differs from germline at one of its ends, possibly a read error. V usage is TRBV9 and J usage is TRBJ1-1; perhaps TRBD1 as D (6 bases). Germline CDR1 SGDLS, CDR2 YYNGEE. The CDR3 loop spans 14 amino acids. The CDR3 spells CSSSLQDSRSEAFF. The CDR3 nucleotides are TGTTCCAGCAGCTTACAGGACAGTCGCTCTGAAGCTTTCTTT.

This clonotype was counted ten times or more. The chain employs TRBV18 and TRBJ2-1; TRBD2 matches at 7 bases. This CDR3 is built from 15 residues. After removal of 6 bases from V and 3 bases from J, the junction contained 8 bases not matched to a gene. Germline V lookup: CDR1 KGHSH, CDR2 LQKENI. CDR3 sequence: CASSPGTTGYNEQFF. CDR3 in DNA: TGTGCCAGCTCCCCCGGGACTACCGGCTACAATGAGCAGTTCTTC.

In this sample, this clonotype turned up many times. V usage is TRBV7-2 and J usage is TRBJ2-2, with 10 bases matching TRBD2. Germline CDR1 and CDR2: SGHTA and FQGNSA. The length of the CDR3 is 15 residues. The V and J ends lost 5 bases and 5 bases, in that order; junction bases with no gene match: 5. CDR3 protein: CASSPNSGGTGELFF. The CDR3 DNA follows: TGTGCCAGCAGCCCAAATAGCGGGGGGACCGGGGAGCTGTTTTTT.

Here the CDR3 DNA reads TGTGCCGCCCACCCCCCGGGGGGCGTGCGGTACGAGCAGTACTTC. As protein: CAAHPPGGVRYEQYF. The chain has TRBV6-4 and TRBJ2-7, with a tentative D call TRBD2 (7 bases). CDR1 is MRHNA, CDR2 SNTAGT, per germline. The V gene lost 11 bases and the J gene lost 4 bases, with 24 bases spanning the gap. This CDR3 region has 15 residues.

V usage is TRBV28 and J usage is TRBJ2-2, with D perhaps assigned TRBD1 or TRBD2 (5 bases each). Looked up from germline, CDR1 is MDHEN and CDR2 is SYDVKM. This CDR3 is 18 amino acids long. V was clipped by 6 bases and J by 4 bases, with 24 bases between them. CDR3 DNA sequence: TGTGCCAGCAGAACCATGACGGGACGGCCAGAGGGCACCGGGGAGCTGTTTTTT. Its translation is CASRTMTGRPEGTGELFF. The whole variable domain, remainder taken from reference TRBV28 and TRBJ2-2, is DVKVTQSSRYLVKRTGEKVFLECVQDMDHENMFWYRQDPGLGLRLIYFSYDVKMKEKGDIPEGYSVSREKKERFSLILESASTNQTSMYLCASRTMTGRPEGTGELFFGEGSRLTVL.